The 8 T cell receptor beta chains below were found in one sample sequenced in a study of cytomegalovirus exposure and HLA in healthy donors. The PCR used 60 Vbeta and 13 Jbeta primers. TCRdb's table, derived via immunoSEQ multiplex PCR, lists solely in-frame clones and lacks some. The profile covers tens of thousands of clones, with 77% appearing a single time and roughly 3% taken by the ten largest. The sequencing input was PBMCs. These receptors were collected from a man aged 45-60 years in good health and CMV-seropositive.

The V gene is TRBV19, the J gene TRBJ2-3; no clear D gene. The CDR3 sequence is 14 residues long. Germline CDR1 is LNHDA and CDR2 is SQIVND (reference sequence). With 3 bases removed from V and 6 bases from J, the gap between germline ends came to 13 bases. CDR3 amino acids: CASSMLGLRDTQYF. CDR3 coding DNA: TGTGCCAGTAGTATGCTAGGTCTTAGGGATACGCAGTATTTT.

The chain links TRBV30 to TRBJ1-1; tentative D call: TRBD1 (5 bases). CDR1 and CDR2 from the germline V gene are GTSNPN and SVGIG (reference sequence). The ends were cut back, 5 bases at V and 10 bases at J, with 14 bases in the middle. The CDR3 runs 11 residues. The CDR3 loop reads CAWYWGGRAFF. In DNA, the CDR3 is TGTGCCTGGTATTGGGGGGGGAGAGCTTTCTTT.

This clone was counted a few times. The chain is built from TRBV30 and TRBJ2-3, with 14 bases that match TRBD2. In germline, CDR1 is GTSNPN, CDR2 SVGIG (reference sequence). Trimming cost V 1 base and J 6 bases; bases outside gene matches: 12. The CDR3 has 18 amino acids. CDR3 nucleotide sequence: TGTGCCTGGAGTGCCATCCCGGGACTAGCGGGAGTCCGGGATACGCAGTATTTT. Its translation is CAWSAIPGLAGVRDTQYF.

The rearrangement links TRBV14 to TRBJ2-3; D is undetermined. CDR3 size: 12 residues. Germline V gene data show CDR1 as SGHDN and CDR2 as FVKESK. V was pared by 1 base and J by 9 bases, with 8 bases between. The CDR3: CASSQARVTQYF. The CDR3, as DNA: TGTGCCAGCAGCCAAGCGAGAGTAACGCAGTATTTT.

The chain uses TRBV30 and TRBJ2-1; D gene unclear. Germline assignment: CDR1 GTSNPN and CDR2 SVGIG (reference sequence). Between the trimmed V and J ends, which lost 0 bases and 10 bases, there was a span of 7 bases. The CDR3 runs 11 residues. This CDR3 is CAWSVFLEQFF. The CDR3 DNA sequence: TGTGCCTGGAGTGTATTCCTGGAGCAGTTCTTC.

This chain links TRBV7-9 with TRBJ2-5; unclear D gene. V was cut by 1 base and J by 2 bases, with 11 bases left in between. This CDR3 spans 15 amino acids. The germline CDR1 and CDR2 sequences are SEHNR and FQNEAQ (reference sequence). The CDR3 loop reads CASSLVGSLQETQYF. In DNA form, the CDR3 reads TGTGCCAGCAGCTTAGTTGGGTCACTACAAGAGACCCAGTACTTC.

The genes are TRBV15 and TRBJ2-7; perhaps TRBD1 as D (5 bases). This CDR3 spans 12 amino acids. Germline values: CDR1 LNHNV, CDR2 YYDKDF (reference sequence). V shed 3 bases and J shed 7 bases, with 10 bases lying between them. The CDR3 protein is CATSSAGLEQYF. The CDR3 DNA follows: TGTGCCACCAGCAGCGCAGGGCTTGAGCAGTACTTC.

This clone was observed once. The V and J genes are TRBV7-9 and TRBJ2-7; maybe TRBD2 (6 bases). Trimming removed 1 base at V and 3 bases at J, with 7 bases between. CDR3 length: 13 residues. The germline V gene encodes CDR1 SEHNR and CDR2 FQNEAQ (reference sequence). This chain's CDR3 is CASSLGGLYEQYF. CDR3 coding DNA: TGTGCCAGCAGCTTAGGGGGACTCTACGAGCAGTACTTC. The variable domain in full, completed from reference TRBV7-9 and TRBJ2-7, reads DTGVSQNPRHKITKRGQNVTFRCDPISEHNRLYWYRQTLGQGPEFLTYFQNEAQLEKSRLLSDRFSAERPKGSFSTLEIQRTEQGDSAMYLCASSLGGLYEQYFGPGTRLTVT.